This note documents a single TCR beta chain sequence. This entry comes from a study of control samples from healthy donors and cancer patients. Produced via immunoSEQ multiplex PCR; TCRdb's table is partial and in-frame only. This table has about 35,000 clones, 93% appearing once. The origin of this receptor is a man between 35 and 55 years old with colorectal cancer. The sequenced sample was PBMCs.

Here the CDR3 DNA reads TGTGCCAGCAGCCAAGACTCCCGCTATGTAGCGGGGGTCCTCGGTGAGCAGTTCTTC. Its translation: CASSQDSRYVAGVLGEQFF. The chain combines TRBV3-1 (or the pseudogene TRBV3-2) with TRBJ2-1, with TRBD2 identical over 9 bases. V was clipped by 0 bases and J by 9 bases; unmatched bases: 18. The CDR3 consists of 19 residues. The germline gives CDR1 LGHDT, CDR2 YNNKEL (reference sequence).